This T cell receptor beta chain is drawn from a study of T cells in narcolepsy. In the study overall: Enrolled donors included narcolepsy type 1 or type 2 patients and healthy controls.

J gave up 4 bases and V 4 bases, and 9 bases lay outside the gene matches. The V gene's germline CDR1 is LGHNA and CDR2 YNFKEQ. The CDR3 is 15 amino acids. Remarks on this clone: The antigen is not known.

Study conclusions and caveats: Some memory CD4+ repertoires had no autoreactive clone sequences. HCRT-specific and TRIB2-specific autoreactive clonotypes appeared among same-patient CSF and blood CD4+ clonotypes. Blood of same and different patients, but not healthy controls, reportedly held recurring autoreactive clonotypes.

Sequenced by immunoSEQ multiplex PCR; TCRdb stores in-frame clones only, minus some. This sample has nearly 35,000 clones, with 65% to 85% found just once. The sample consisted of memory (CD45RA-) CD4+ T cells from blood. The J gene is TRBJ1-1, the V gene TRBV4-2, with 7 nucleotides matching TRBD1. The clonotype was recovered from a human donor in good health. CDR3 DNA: TGTGCCAGCAGCCGGACCCGACAGGGATCCACTGAAGCTTTCTTT. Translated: CASSRTRQGSTEAFF.